This T cell receptor beta chain was documented in a study of naive and memory T cell subsets. An equimolar mix of two oligonucleotides served as the beta constant-region primer for TRBC1 and TRBC2. Ligated cDNA was amplified by four rounds of PCR with nested alpha and beta constant-region primers and SP2. The cDNA 3' end received a ligated single-stranded oligonucleotide carrying the SP2 primer and a 12-nucleotide UMI. TCRdb passed the UMI-ligation and nested PCR reads through MiXCR, listing each CDR3 protein once. The sample holds over 65,000 distinct CDR3 sequences, over 9% seen once. The CDR3 spans 15 residues. Germline values: CDR1 MNHEY, CDR2 SMNVEV (reference sequence). The V segment lost 5 bases and the J segment 3 bases; nucleotides outside the gene matches: 4. CMV status came from CD4+ T cell IFNgamma after overnight CMV lysate stimulation of fresh PBMCs. In its sample, this clonotype was seen a few times. The antigen is undetermined.

Study results and caveats: Expression changes during T cell differentiation may affect RNA-based TCR counts. A clonotype means one alpha or beta sequence, not an alpha/beta pair.

The sequence was obtained from a human donor in good health. Sequenced input: naive CD8+ T cells from blood. The chain is built from TRBV27 and TRBJ1-6; 7 nucleotides align to TRBD1. The CDR3 nucleotides are TGTGCCAGCAGTACAGGGGACCTCTATAATTCACCCCTCCACTTT. Translated, it gives CASSTGDLYNSPLHF.